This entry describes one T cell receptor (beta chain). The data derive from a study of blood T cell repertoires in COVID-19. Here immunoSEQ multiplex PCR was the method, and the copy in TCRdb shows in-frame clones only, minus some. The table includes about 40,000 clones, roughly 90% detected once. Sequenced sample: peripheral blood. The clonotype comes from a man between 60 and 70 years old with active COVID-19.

The CDR3 bases are TGTGCCAGCAGCCAAGTAGGGGCACCCACTAATGAAAAACTGTTTTTT. This codes for CASSQVGAPTNEKLFF. The rearrangement joins TRBV4-2 to TRBJ1-4; a possible D gene is TRBD1 (5 bases). V dropped 1 base and J dropped 2 bases, with 11 bases sitting between them. Germline V lookup: CDR1 LGHNA, CDR2 YNFKEQ. The CDR3 extends over 16 amino acids.